This T cell receptor (beta chain) derives from a study of blood T cell repertoires in COVID-19. About the study: Specimens from acute and convalescent COVID-19 originated in the United States, Italy and Spain. The analysed material was cDNA or gDNA that came from T cells, B-cell-depleted T cells, or PBMCs.

The repertoire was sequenced with immunoSEQ multiplex PCR; TCRdb's copy has only in-frame clones and lacks some. The table records over 50,000 clones, roughly 88% of them present only once. Only a few counts were recorded for this clone. This CDR3 is 15 amino acids long. Germline V CDR1 and CDR2: MNHEY, SVGAGI. V lost 6 bases, J lost 5 bases, and 7 bases stayed unmatched. The specimen sequenced was peripheral blood. The source is an elderly man with acute or convalescent COVID-19. This rearrangement joins TRBV6-5 to TRBJ1-6; 7 bases align to TRBD1. DNA of the CDR3: TGTGCCAGCAGGGGCAGGGGGTTCGATAATTCACCCCTCCACTTT. Protein: CASRGRGFDNSPLHF.